Sequencing of this TCR beta chain was carried out in a study of breast tumors, draining lymph nodes, adjacent tissues. Study-level points and caveats: Compared with basal-like, luminal-like tumors shared significantly more repertoire with nontumor tissue.

In TCRdb, the multiplex PCR reads were re-called with MiXCR into one record per CDR3 protein. The data show some 53,000 distinct CDR3 sequences, around 45% seen once. CDR3 length: 15 residues. CDR1 and CDR2 from the germline V gene are SGHTA and FQGNSA. Trimming cost V 2 bases and J 5 bases; bases outside gene matches: 6. This clonotype was found many times. Its antigen remains unknown. This TCR came from a female donor with breast cancer. Some clones in this sample may be carry-over from other donors' samples. Sequences were obtained from breast tumor tissue. This chain uses TRBV7-2 with TRBJ2-1, with 7 bases identical to TRBD1. The CDR3 region has the DNA TGTGCCAGCAGCTTATTGGGCAGGGGGAACAATGAGCAGTTCTTC. Translation: CASSLLGRGNNEQFF.